This T cell receptor beta chain was retrieved from a study of blood T cell repertoires in COVID-19. Study overall: Sites across the United States, Italy and Spain contributed samples from acute and convalescent COVID-19. T cells, B-cell-depleted T cells, or PBMCs supplied cDNA or gDNA.

The CDR3 sequence is 17 residues long. V lost 4 bases to trimming and J lost 0 bases, with 18 bases between them. CDR1 and CDR2 (germline): SQVTM, ANQGSEA. Clinical history as reported by participants underpinned cohort assignment. In the authors' methods: Amplifying reference gene primers gave estimates of nucleated cell counts. The table came from immunoSEQ multiplex PCR; TCRdb's copy has only in-frame clones and leaves some out. The DNA gave D and trimming, while V, J and clone size come from that table. The table includes roughly 250,000 clones, roughly 88% detected once. This sequence originates from a woman aged 35 to 49 with acute COVID-19. Sequencing was done on a sample of PBMCs or T cells enriched from blood (not recorded which). The rearrangement uses TRBV29-1 and TRBJ1-4, with D tentatively TRBD1 (5 bases). The CDR3 loop reads CSVAKSGIGATNEKLFF. In nucleotides, the CDR3 is TGCAGCGTTGCAAAATCAGGGATTGGAGCAACTAATGAAAAACTGTTTTTT.